Below, 30 T cell receptor beta chains from the same sample are listed, as sequenced in a study of identical twins. In TCRdb, the 5' RACE reads were re-called with MiXCR into one record per CDR3 protein. Here the sample spans 1.5 million or so distinct CDR3 sequences, about 32% being singletons. The sample was cord blood. These receptors all come from a newborn girl in good health.

The table lists this clonotype with a few counts. The chain recombines TRBV4-1 with TRBJ2-1, with 12 bases aligning to TRBD2. V lost 0 bases, J lost 2 bases, and 5 bases stayed unmatched. The CDR3 length is 18 residues. CDR1 MGHRA and CDR2 YSYEKL come from the germline V gene. CDR3 bases: TGCGCCAGCAGCCAAGACCTAGCGGGAGGGCCCCCCTACAATGAGCAGTTCTTC. Amino acids: CASSQDLAGGPPYNEQFF.

The rearrangement joins TRBV5-1 to TRBJ2-3; 12 bases agree with TRBD2. Trimming removed 0 bases from V and 4 bases from J; junction bases left unmatched: 9. There are 18 residues in the CDR3. In germline, CDR1 is SGHRS, CDR2 YFSETQ. In DNA, the CDR3 is TGCGCCAGCAGCTTGGTCGATAGACTAGCGGGGGTTCCAGATACGCAGTATTTT. Encoded protein: CASSLVDRLAGVPDTQYF.

Remarks on this clonotype: A read error may be the cause here, since a much bigger clone is one base away. The genes are TRBV3-1 and TRBJ2-7, with 7 bases matching TRBD2. The CDR3 extends over 15 amino acids. Trimming removed 6 bases from V and 5 bases from J; junction bases left unmatched: 13. Germline CDR1 LGHDT, CDR2 YNNKEL (reference sequence). The CDR3 loop is CASSATSESRHEQYF. The CDR3 region has the DNA TGTGCCAGCAGTGCTACTAGCGAGAGTCGACACGAGCAGTACTTC.

This chain links TRBV5-1 with TRBJ2-7; TRBD2 matches 13 bases. The junction had 9 bases not matched to a gene; V was cut back by 4 bases and J by 2 bases. In germline, CDR1 is SGHRS, CDR2 YFSETQ. This CDR3 contains 17 residues. CDR3 residues: CASSTGTSGTLPYEQYF. The CDR3 region has the DNA TGCGCCAGCAGCACCGGGACTAGCGGGACCCTACCCTACGAGCAGTACTTC.

On this clonotype itself: It may be a read error: a sequence one base away is much more abundant. This chain uses TRBV4-1 with TRBJ2-5; TRBD1 aligns across 7 bases. The CDR3 is 15 amino acids. Per the germline V gene, CDR1 is MGHRA and CDR2 is YSYEKL. Trimming cost V 4 bases and J 2 bases; bases outside gene matches: 7. The CDR3 reads CASSRQGTAQETQYF. CDR3 nucleotide sequence: TGCGCCAGCAGCCGACAAGGGACAGCTCAAGAGACCCAGTACTTC.

The rearrangement links TRBV3-1 to TRBJ2-7, with no clear D. Trimming left V 4 bases short and J 4 bases short, with 14 bases between. This CDR3 is 14 amino acids long. Germline V lookup: CDR1 LGHDT, CDR2 YNNKEL (reference sequence). The CDR3 is CASSPRHLPYEQYF. The CDR3 DNA reads as TGTGCCAGCAGCCCCCGACACTTACCTTACGAGCAGTACTTC.

CDR3 sequence (DNA): TGTGCCAGCAGCTCGTCTGGATCGAACACTGAAGCTTTCTTT. The encoded protein is CASSSSGSNTEAFF. This chain connects TRBV28 to TRBJ1-1; D call uncertain. Deletions cut 6 bases from V and 1 base from J, with 12 bases between. CDR3 length: 14 amino acids. Germline V CDR1 and CDR2: MDHEN, SYDVKM.

The chain is built from TRBV20-1 and TRBJ2-7; TRBD2 might be the D (8 bases). The germline V and J ends were trimmed by 5 bases and 2 bases, with 19 bases remaining between them. This CDR3 is built from 15 residues. The germline gives CDR1 DFQATT, CDR2 SNEGSKA (reference sequence). DNA of the CDR3: TGCAGTGCTCCAAGGGGGCTAGCGGGTGCCTACGAGCAGTACTTC. This translates into CSAPRGLAGAYEQYF.

This clonotype was detected a few times. This sequence joins TRBV2 and TRBJ2-7, with D possibly being TRBD2 (5 bases). Germline loops: CDR1 SNHLY, CDR2 FYNNEI. Trimming shortened V by 0 bases and J by 5 bases, and 17 bases separated the two germline ends. The CDR3 is 16 residues long. The CDR3 DNA reads as TGTGCCAGCAGTGAAGCGCAACCGGACTGGAAAAACGAGCAGTACTTC. Its protein product is CASSEAQPDWKNEQYF.

This clonotype has just a few counts. The chain employs TRBV7-2 and TRBJ2-3, with a tentative D call TRBD2 (5 bases). CDR3 length: 16 amino acids. Germline V gives CDR1 SGHTA, CDR2 FQGNSA. V shed 5 bases and J shed 2 bases, with 17 bases lying between them. The CDR3 nucleotides read TGTGCCAGCAGCACGTGGAGGCTGGAATTCACAGATACGCAGTATTTT. Its translation is CASSTWRLEFTDTQYF.

The chain carries TRBV5-1 and TRBJ2-3, with 8 bases identical to TRBD1. The junction had 4 bases not matched to a gene; V was cut back by 6 bases and J by 1 base. The CDR3 is made up of 14 amino acids. Germline V gene data show CDR1 as SGHRS and CDR2 as YFSETQ. CDR3 bases: TGCGCCAGCATCCAGGACAGGGGCACAGATACGCAGTATTTT. Translated: CASIQDRGTDTQYF.

A few counts support this clonotype. Here the CDR3 reads CASSPRQGVSYNSPLHF. The CDR3 coding sequence is TGTGCCAGCAGTCCCCGACAGGGGGTTTCCTATAATTCACCCCTCCACTTT. V is TRBV6-6 and J is TRBJ1-6; 9 nucleotides line up with TRBD1. The ends lost 5 bases at V and 1 base at J; junction bases unmatched: 6. Germline V gives CDR1 MNHNY, CDR2 SVGAGI (reference sequence). This CDR3 spans 17 amino acids.

The chain is built from TRBV28 and TRBJ1-5, with no clear D. Germline loops: CDR1 MDHEN, CDR2 SYDVKM. V was cut by 8 bases and J by 7 bases, with 15 bases left in between. There are 13 residues in the CDR3. The CDR3: CASGELDLQPQHF. The CDR3 DNA follows: TGTGCCAGCGGTGAGTTGGACCTCCAGCCCCAGCATTTT.

This clonotype was observed a handful of times. J is TRBJ2-3 and V is TRBV3-1; D not resolved. Trimming took 3 bases from V and 6 from J, leaving 13 bases between them. The CDR3 is made up of 14 amino acids. Germline lookup yields CDR1 LGHDT and CDR2 YNNKEL (reference sequence). In DNA, the CDR3 is TGTGCCAGCAGCCACCCCCATAGATGGGATACGCAGTATTTT. This encodes CASSHPHRWDTQYF.

This clonotype was counted a single time. V is TRBV6-2 or TRBV6-3 and J is TRBJ2-5, with 8 bases fitting TRBD1. The J call may be incorrect, as the DNA end agrees better with TRBJ2-7. CDR1 and CDR2 (germline): MNHEY, SVGEGT. The CDR3 consists of 15 residues. The CDR3 DNA reads TGTGCCAGCAGACGAGGACAGGGCCGGTCCTACGAGCAGTACTTC. Residues: CASRRGQGRSYEQYF.

This clonotype was found many times. This CDR3 reads CSALSSGQETQYF. The CDR3, as DNA: TGCAGCGCACTCTCTAGCGGCCAAGAGACCCAGTACTTC. V and J are TRBV29-1 and TRBJ2-5, with 7 bases that match TRBD2. Germline CDR1 is SQVTM and CDR2 is ANQGSEA. Trimming at V came to 7 bases and at J to 1 base, leaving 6 bases not matched to a gene. The CDR3 consists of 13 residues.

The genes are TRBV20-1 and TRBJ1-2, with unresolved D. The CDR3 loop spans 12 amino acids. V lost 6 bases and J 4 bases, leaving 12 bases between the germline ends. Per germline, CDR1 DFQATT and CDR2 SNEGSKA (reference sequence). Here the CDR3 DNA reads TGCAGTGCCCCTAGACTTTTCTATGGCTACACCTTC. Translated, it gives CSAPRLFYGYTF.

This chain connects TRBV3-1 to TRBJ2-5; either TRBD1 or TRBD2 may supply D (5 bases each). The CDR3 loop spans 15 amino acids. Per the germline V gene, CDR1 is LGHDT and CDR2 is YNNKEL (reference sequence). Trimming took off 4 bases at V and 0 bases at J, with 12 bases between the two ends. CDR3 sequence (DNA): TGTGCCAGCAGCCCCGGGACCCCGTACCAAGAGACCCAGTACTTC. Its protein product is CASSPGTPYQETQYF.

The chain carries TRBV10-3 and TRBJ2-1; D might be TRBD2 (6 bases). This CDR3 has 17 amino acids. Trimming left V 3 bases short and J 13 bases short, with 28 bases between. Per the germline V gene, CDR1 is ENHRY and CDR2 is SYGVKD. Here the CDR3 DNA reads TGTGCCATCAGTGACCCGCGACTAGGAATAAAGAAAGAGACCCAGTTCTTC. Protein product: CAISDPRLGIKKETQFF.

The chain combines TRBV20-1 with TRBJ1-5; 12 bases match TRBD1. Germline V CDR1 and CDR2: DFQATT, SNEGSKA (reference sequence). The CDR3 covers 16 residues. After removal of 3 bases from V and 2 bases from J, the junction contained 5 bases not matched to a gene. The CDR3 loop reads CSARTGTGGRNQPQHF. CDR3 in DNA: TGCAGTGCTAGGACCGGGACAGGGGGCCGCAATCAGCCCCAGCATTTT.

The rearrangement uses TRBV9 and TRBJ2-6, with TRBD1 matching over 8 bases. The junction had 12 bases not matched to a gene; V was cut back by 2 bases and J by 5 bases. Per germline, CDR1 SGDLS and CDR2 YYNGEE. The CDR3 contains 18 residues. CDR3 sequence reads: CASSVGTGGPPRANVLTF. The DNA of the CDR3 is TGTGCCAGCAGCGTGGGTACAGGGGGACCCCCTCGGGCCAACGTCCTGACTTTC.

In this sample, this clonotype turned up a few times. The rearrangement links TRBV18 to TRBJ1-2; D is unresolved. This CDR3 region has 13 residues. Trimming shortened V by 2 bases and J by 6 bases, and 10 bases separated the two germline ends. Germline CDR1 KGHSH, CDR2 LQKENI. DNA for the CDR3: TGTGCCAGCTCACCATCAGGAACCAATGGCTACACCTTC. Encoded protein: CASSPSGTNGYTF.

This clonotype was seen a handful of times. This sequence joins TRBV27 and TRBJ1-4; TRBD1 might be the D (5 bases). Per the germline V gene, CDR1 is MNHEY and CDR2 is SMNVEV (reference sequence). The CDR3 is 13 residues long. The V gene lost 3 bases and the J gene lost 10 bases, with 12 bases spanning the gap. CDR3 protein: CASSFTGGGKLFF. CDR3 in DNA: TGTGCCAGCAGTTTTACGGGGGGTGGAAAACTGTTTTTT.

This clonotype was observed a handful of times. CDR3 bases: TGTGCCAGCAGTTACGTGGACTTTGGCACAGATACGCAGTATTTT. Protein product: CASSYVDFGTDTQYF. The chain uses TRBV6-2 or TRBV6-3 and TRBJ2-3; possibly TRBD2 for D (5 bases). Trimming removed 2 bases from V and 1 base from J, with 10 bases in between. The germline V gene encodes CDR1 MNHEY and CDR2 SVGEGT. The CDR3 runs to 15 residues.

The V gene is TRBV20-1, the J gene TRBJ2-3; 8 bases fit TRBD2. There are 13 residues in the CDR3. From germline, CDR1 is DFQATT and CDR2 SNEGSKA (reference sequence). This chain's CDR3 is CSTKRGNTDTQYF. DNA of the CDR3: TGCAGCACAAAGCGGGGGAACACAGATACGCAGTATTTT.

This clonotype was recorded many times. The chain joins TRBV12-3 or TRBV12-4 to TRBJ2-7; D not resolved. V was trimmed by 5 bases and J by 3 bases, leaving 14 bases between them. The CDR3 has 14 amino acids. This chain's CDR3 is CASSQGRPNYEQYF. DNA of the CDR3: TGTGCCAGCAGTCAAGGACGGCCGAACTACGAGCAGTACTTC.

The sample holds a few counts of this clonotype. J is TRBJ2-7 and V is TRBV7-8, with TRBD2 identical over 12 bases. Germline V gene sequence: CDR1 SGHVS, CDR2 FQNEAQ. The CDR3 is 16 residues long. J lost 3 bases, V lost 5 bases, and 8 bases had no gene match. This chain's CDR3 is CASSIGGLAGIYEQYF. CDR3 DNA sequence: TGTGCCAGCAGCATAGGAGGACTAGCGGGGATCTACGAGCAGTACTTC.

This clonotype has only a few counts. The CDR3 DNA reads as TGCAGTGCTAGAGATCGGACTAGCGGGGGAAGCACAGATACGCAGTATTTT. It specifies CSARDRTSGGSTDTQYF. J is TRBJ2-3 and V is TRBV20-1; TRBD2 aligns across 13 bases. The ends lost 0 bases at V and 0 bases at J; junction bases unmatched: 3. The length of the CDR3 is 17 residues. Germline V CDR1 and CDR2: DFQATT, SNEGSKA (reference sequence).

This chain joins TRBV30 and TRBJ2-4, with 8 nucleotides matching TRBD2. Judging by the DNA end, TRBJ2-7 fits better; the J call may be wrong. This CDR3 is 13 amino acids long. Looked up from germline, CDR1 is GTSNPN and CDR2 is SVGIG (reference sequence). The CDR3 sequence is CAWDVGLGSEQYF. The CDR3 DNA is TGTGCCTGGGATGTGGGACTAGGATCCGAGCAGTACTTC.

As DNA, the CDR3 is TGTGCCACCACCTTGGGATTAACTGTCGGCAATGAGCAGTACTTC. This codes for CATTLGLTVGNEQYF. This chain links TRBV15 with TRBJ2-5; no clear D gene. Trimming took off 7 bases at V and 11 bases at J, with 26 bases between the two ends. The CDR3 totals 15 residues. CDR1 is LNHNV, CDR2 YYDKDF, per germline (reference sequence).